This T cell receptor (beta chain) is from a study of neurological immune-mediated disorders. This CDR3 has 13 residues. Trimming left V 6 bases short and J 5 bases short, with 16 bases between. Germline CDR1 DFQATT, CDR2 SNEGSKA (reference sequence). This clonotype was picked up many times. Each CDR3 protein is one row after TCRdb ran MiXCR on the 5' RACE reads. This sample has approximately 100,000 distinct CDR3 sequences, with about 3.8% found just once. This clonotype originated in a woman aged 18-29 years with multiple sclerosis. The chain is built from TRBV20-1 and TRBJ2-5, with unresolved D. Sequenced material: PBMCs. The CDR3 nucleotides are TGCAGTGCCTCGATAGGGCGAGAGGAGACCCAGTACTTC. Translation gives CSASIGREETQYF.